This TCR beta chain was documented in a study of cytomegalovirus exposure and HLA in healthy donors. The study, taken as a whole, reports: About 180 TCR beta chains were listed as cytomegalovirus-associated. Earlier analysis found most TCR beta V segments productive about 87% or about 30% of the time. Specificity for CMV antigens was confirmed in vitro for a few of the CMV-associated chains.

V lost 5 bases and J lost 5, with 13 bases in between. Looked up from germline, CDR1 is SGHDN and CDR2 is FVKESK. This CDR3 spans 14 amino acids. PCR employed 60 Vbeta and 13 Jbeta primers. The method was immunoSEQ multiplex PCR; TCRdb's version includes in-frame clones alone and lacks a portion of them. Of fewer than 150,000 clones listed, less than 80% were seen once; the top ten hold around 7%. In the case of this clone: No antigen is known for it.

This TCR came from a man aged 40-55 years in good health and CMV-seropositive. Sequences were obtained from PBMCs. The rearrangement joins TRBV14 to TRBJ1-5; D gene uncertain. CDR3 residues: CASSYSGIDQPQHF. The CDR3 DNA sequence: TGTGCCAGCAGCTATTCAGGAATTGATCAGCCCCAGCATTTT.